This T cell receptor (beta chain) was retrieved from a study of cytomegalovirus exposure and HLA in healthy donors. Study-level results: According to reports, the classifier identified cytomegalovirus status with high specificity and sensitivity. Later analysis demonstrated an association between a missense DCLRE1C variant and TCR beta V- and J-gene trimming. Earlier analysis looked at TCR beta V segments, and most were productive about 90% or about 30% of the time.

Germline lookup yields CDR1 SQVTM and CDR2 ANQGSEA. This CDR3 is built from 14 residues. Trimming left V 7 bases short and J 2 bases short, with 16 bases between. As to this clone: Its antigen is unidentified.

Primers: 60 Vbeta forward and 13 Jbeta reverse. Measured with immunoSEQ multiplex PCR; TCRdb has only the in-frame clones, and not every one. The profile covers tens of thousands of clones, with approximately 86% appearing a single time and roughly a tenth taken by the ten largest. The rearrangement joins TRBV29-1 to TRBJ2-3; TRBD1 is a possible D gene (6 bases). This receptor was identified in a woman aged 18 to 35 in good health and CMV-seropositive. Sequenced input: PBMCs. The CDR3 reads CSADRDTNTDTQYF. In nucleotides, the CDR3 is TGCAGCGCTGACCGGGACACCAACACAGATACGCAGTATTTT.